This T cell receptor beta chain was recorded in a study of T cells in Graves' hyperthyroidism and ophthalmopathy. Amplified TCR beta CDR3 regions derived from RNA transcripts. First-round RT-PCR of the TCR CDR3 relied on the HTBI primer set. TCRdb recomputed calls from the multiplex PCR reads with MiXCR, one row per CDR3 protein. Of hundreds of thousands of distinct CDR3 sequences in the sample, roughly 19% were seen once. Germline V gene sequence: CDR1 MNHEY, CDR2 SVGEGT. The length of the CDR3 is 15 residues. V was clipped by 5 bases and J by 6 bases; unmatched bases: 7. Sequenced: blood. The source of this sequence is a man aged 50 to 59 with Graves' ophthalmopathy. This rearrangement joins TRBV6-2 or TRBV6-3 to TRBJ2-4, with 10 nucleotides matching TRBD2. The CDR3: CASSPVAGGANIQYF. The CDR3 nucleotides read TGTGCCAGCAGTCCAGTAGCGGGAGGAGCAAACATTCAGTACTTC.